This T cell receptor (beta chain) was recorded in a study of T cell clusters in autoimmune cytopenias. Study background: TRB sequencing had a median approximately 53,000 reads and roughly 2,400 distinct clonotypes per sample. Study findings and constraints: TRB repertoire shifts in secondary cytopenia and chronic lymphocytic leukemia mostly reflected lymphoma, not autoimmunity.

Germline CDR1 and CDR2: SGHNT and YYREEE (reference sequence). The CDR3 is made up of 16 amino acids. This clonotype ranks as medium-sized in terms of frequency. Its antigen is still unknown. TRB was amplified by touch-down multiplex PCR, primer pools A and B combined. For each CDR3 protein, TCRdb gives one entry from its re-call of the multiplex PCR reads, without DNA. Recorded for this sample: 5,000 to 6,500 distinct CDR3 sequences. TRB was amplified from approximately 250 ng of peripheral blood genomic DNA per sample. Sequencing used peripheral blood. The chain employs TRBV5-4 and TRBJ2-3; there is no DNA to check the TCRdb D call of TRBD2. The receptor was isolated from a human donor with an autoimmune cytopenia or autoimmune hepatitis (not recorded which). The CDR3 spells CASSLKAGGQVDTQYF.